This T cell receptor (beta chain) originates from a study of naive and memory T cell subsets. The library had UMIs added by 3' ligation of an oligonucleotide to TCR cDNA. Whole-blood samples were around 2.5 ml of peripheral blood from healthy adult volunteers. As regards this clonotype: As yet, its antigen is unknown.

Ligated cDNA underwent four rounds of PCR with nested alpha and beta constant region primers and SP2. Via MiXCR, TCRdb re-called the 5' RACE reads, giving one row per CDR3 protein. This table has approximately 32,000 distinct CDR3 sequences, over 15% appearing once. Study-wide results and caveats: Potentially, T cell activation and differentiation skew this RNA-based measurement.

The CDR3 totals 15 residues. Germline V lookup: CDR1 SQVTM, CDR2 ANQGSEA. The V end lost 5 bases, the J end lost 4 bases, and 20 bases lay between the germline ends. The origin of this receptor is a female donor in good health. The chain has TRBV29-1 and TRBJ1-2; no clear D gene. The CDR3 nucleotides read TGCAGCGTTAAACCTCCCGGACCGGACCCCTATGGCTACACCTTC. It codes for CSVKPPGPDPYGYTF.